The rows below give T cell receptor beta chains drawn from one sample of a study of blood T cell repertoires in COVID-19. Only in-frame clones appear in the TCRdb table, and some are missing; sequencing was by immunoSEQ multiplex PCR. The table includes under 130,000 clones, approximately 89% detected once. Sequenced input: peripheral blood. The receptors here all came from a woman at least 80 years old in a cohort sampled during active COVID-19. The CDR3 runs from the conserved cysteine through the conserved F or W. D genes are given only for firm matches. Rows may omit the clone size; those that give it use once, few, many or a size class.

>NA|TRBD2|TRBV29-1|TRBJ2-1
TGCAGCGTTTCTAGCGGGAGAAGGTGGTTCTTC
CSVSSGRRWFF
>NA|TRBD1|TRBV27|TRBJ1-1
TGTGCCAGCAGTCCGGACGACAGGGACCCTGAAGCTTTCTTT
CASSPDDRDPEAFF
>NA|NA|TRBV5-4|TRBJ2-2
TGTGCCAGCAGCTTGGTTGCAGGTACCGGGGAGCTGTTTTTT
CASSLVAGTGELFF
>NA|TRBD2|TRBV6-5|TRBJ2-7
TGTGCCAGCAACCGACTAGCGGGGGCCTACGAGCAGTACTTC
CASNRLAGAYEQYF
>NA|NA|TRBV28|TRBJ2-3
TGTGCCAGCAGCACCGGGACTGTAATCACAGATACGCAGTATTTT
CASSTGTVITDTQYF
>NA|NA|TRBV5-1|TRBJ1-2
TGCGCCAGCAGCTTGGAAACAGGGCCCTATGGCTACACCTTC
CASSLETGPYGYTF
>NA|NA|TRBV23-1|TRBJ2-7
TGCGCCAGCAGTCAATCGGGCCACTGCGAGCAGTACTTC
CASSQSGHCEQYF
>NA|NA|TRBV5-1|TRBJ2-7
TGCGCCAGCACGTATTCAGGGGGGAGCGTCAACGAGCAGTACTTC
CASTYSGGSVNEQYF
>once|TRBD2|TRBV29-1|TRBJ2-1
TGCAGCGTTCCCCCTCCTCTTGCGGGGGGGCCGTTTGCCTACAATGAGCAGTTCTTC
CSVPPPLAGGPFAYNEQFF
>NA|TRBD2|TRBV9|TRBJ2-5
TGTGCCAGCAGCGTTTCACTAGCGGGAGAAGAGACCCAGTACTTC
CASSVSLAGEETQYF
>NA|TRBD1|TRBV14|TRBJ1-5
TGTGCCAGCAGCCAGTCCGGGACAGGGTCTCAGCCCCAGCATTTT
CASSQSGTGSQPQHF
>once|NA|TRBV7-6|TRBJ2-5
TGTGCCAGCAGCTCCAACCTGGACTACCAAGAGACCCAGTACTTC
CASSSNLDYQETQYF